The 20 T cell receptor beta chains given below trace back to one sample, sequenced in a study of cytomegalovirus exposure and HLA in healthy donors. PCR involved 60 Vbeta and 13 Jbeta primers. The method was immunoSEQ multiplex PCR; TCRdb's version includes in-frame clones alone and lacks a portion of them. The repertoire holds tens of thousands of clones, with 60% to 85% as singletons. The sequencing sample was made of PBMCs. Source of these receptors: a male donor in good health and CMV-seropositive.

This chain connects TRBV27 to TRBJ2-3; 8 bases align to TRBD1. From germline, CDR1 is MNHEY and CDR2 SMNVEV (reference sequence). The junction had 6 bases not matched to a gene; V was cut back by 6 bases and J by 1 base. The CDR3 totals 15 residues. The DNA of the CDR3 is TGTGCCAGCAGATACAGGGGGACGGGCACAGATACGCAGTATTTT. It yields the protein CASRYRGTGTDTQYF.

A few counts support this clone. V and J are TRBV11-2 and TRBJ1-4, with TRBD1 as a possible D gene (6 bases). Germline V gene lookup returns CDR1 SGHAT and CDR2 FQNNGV. The V end was cut by 7 bases, the J end by 7 bases, with 16 bases between. CDR3 size: 14 residues. The CDR3 nucleotides are TGTGCCAGCACGGGGGGGGGCGGTCGTGAAAAACTGTTTTTT. Translating it yields CASTGGGGREKLFF.

The chain couples TRBV18 to TRBJ2-1; possible D gene TRBD1, 5 bases. V lost 0 bases and J lost 6, with 12 bases in between. In germline, CDR1 is KGHSH, CDR2 LQKENI. The CDR3 loop spans 15 amino acids. The CDR3, as DNA: TGTGCCAGCTCACCACCGAATAATAGGGGCAATGAGCAGTTCTTC. This gives the protein CASSPPNNRGNEQFF.

The V and J genes are TRBV21-1 and TRBJ2-2; the table's D call of TRBD2 was not tested on the DNA. TRBV21-1 is designated a pseudogene. This CDR3 region has 19 residues. Here the CDR3 reads CASSITLSGVLMSTGELFF. Here the CDR3 DNA reads TGTGCCAGCAGCATTACTCTTAGCGGTGTTCTTATGAGCACCGGGGAGCTGTTTTTT.

The rearrangement links TRBV5-1 to TRBJ1-6, with a weak D call TRBD1 (6 bases). The CDR3 totals 14 residues. Trimming took off 0 bases at V and 9 bases at J, with 10 bases between the two ends. Germline-derived CDR1 and CDR2 are SGHRS and YFSETQ. The CDR3 bases are TGCGCCAGCAGCTTGGGACAGGTAGCTTCACCCCTCCACTTT. Protein product: CASSLGQVASPLHF.

The V call is TRBV7-6, the J call TRBJ2-1; 7 bases match TRBD2. This CDR3 has 15 residues. V was clipped by 7 bases and J by 7 bases; unmatched bases: 13. CDR1 is SGHVS, CDR2 FNYEAQ, per germline. The CDR3 spells CASTPTSALRNEQFF. The CDR3 nucleotides are TGTGCCAGCACCCCCACTAGCGCCCTTAGGAATGAGCAGTTCTTC.

J is TRBJ1-3 and V is TRBV5-6; D unclear. Trimming shortened V by 1 base and J by 0 bases, and 8 bases separated the two germline ends. Germline assignment: CDR1 SGHDT and CDR2 YYEEEE. The CDR3 runs 15 residues. The CDR3 sequence is CASSLSPSSGNTIYF. CDR3 DNA: TGTGCCAGCAGCTTGTCCCCTAGCTCTGGAAACACCATATATTTT.

V is TRBV19 and J is TRBJ1-3, with 9 bases matching TRBD1. The CDR3 is 15 amino acids. V lost 7 bases, J lost 4 bases, and 8 bases stayed unmatched. Germline V gene lookup returns CDR1 LNHDA and CDR2 SQIVND (reference sequence). DNA of the CDR3: TGTGCCAGTACTCGGGGACAGGGCTTCGGAAACACCATATATTTT. Translated: CASTRGQGFGNTIYF. The full variable domain, with the rest looked up from reference TRBV19 and TRBJ1-3, is DGGITQSPKYLFRKEGQNVTLSCEQNLNHDAMYWYRQDPGQGLRLIYYSQIVNDFQKGDIAEGYSVSREKKESFPLTVTSAQKNPTAFYLCASTRGQGFGNTIYFGEGSWLTVV.

The genes are TRBV10-3 and TRBJ2-3; D is perhaps TRBD1 (6 bases). The germline CDR1 and CDR2 sequences are ENHRY and SYGVKD. The CDR3 contains 13 residues. V was trimmed by 10 bases and J by 3 bases, leaving 14 bases between them. CDR3 bases: TGTGCCACCCGGACAGAGAAGACAGATACGCAGTATTTT. Its translation is CATRTEKTDTQYF.

The rearrangement uses TRBV10-3 and TRBJ2-3; a possible D gene is TRBD1 (6 bases). The CDR3 has 13 amino acids. Trimming shortened V by 7 bases and J by 2 bases, and 10 bases separated the two germline ends. The V gene's germline CDR1 is ENHRY and CDR2 SYGVKD. The CDR3 region is CAIKDSFTDTQYF. The CDR3 DNA is TGTGCCATCAAGGACAGCTTCACAGATACGCAGTATTTT.

The table lists this clone with a count of one. V gene TRBV7-2 combines with J gene TRBJ2-5, with D maybe TRBD2 (5 bases). The closer fit of TRBJ2-7 to the DNA end suggests the J call may be wrong. The CDR3 length is 16 residues. The V gene's germline CDR1 is SGHTA and CDR2 FQGNSA. CDR3 DNA: TGTGCCAGCAGCTTAGTGGCGTCGCTGTCTGGGAGCGAGCAGTACTTC. Its translation is CASSLVASLSGSEQYF.

The sample holds one count of this clone. This rearrangement joins TRBV10-3 to TRBJ2-7; unclear D gene. CDR1 is ENHRY and CDR2 is SYGVKD in the germline V gene. The CDR3 totals 14 residues. Trimming pared 8 bases from V and 2 bases from J, leaving 16 bases between. The CDR3 here is CAIGTTERAYEQYF. In DNA, the CDR3 is TGTGCCATCGGAACCACAGAACGTGCCTACGAGCAGTACTTC.

This clone has just one count. The rearrangement joins TRBV7-9 to TRBJ1-1; D is possibly TRBD1 (5 bases). The germline gives CDR1 SEHNR, CDR2 FQNEAQ (reference sequence). This CDR3 region has 13 residues. V lost 6 bases to trimming and J lost 6 bases, with 14 bases between them. The CDR3 here is CASSWGLAPEAFF. In nucleotides, the CDR3 is TGTGCCAGCAGTTGGGGACTGGCCCCTGAAGCTTTCTTT.

The V gene is TRBV28, the J gene TRBJ2-3; 7 nucleotides match TRBD1. Germline CDR1 MDHEN, CDR2 SYDVKM. This CDR3 is 19 amino acids long. With V trimmed by 3 bases and J by 4 bases, 19 bases remained unmatched. CDR3 sequence: CASSFFNPRQGRSPDTQYF. The DNA of the CDR3 is TGTGCCAGCAGTTTCTTTAATCCCCGACAGGGTCGGTCCCCAGATACGCAGTATTTT.

The J gene is TRBJ2-1, the V gene TRBV25-1, with D possibly matching TRBD2 (5 bases). The germline V gene encodes CDR1 MGHDK and CDR2 SYGVNS. V lost 10 bases and J 0 bases, leaving 16 bases between the germline ends. CDR3 length: 15 amino acids. The CDR3 is CATEGSPSSYNEQFF. The CDR3 nucleotides are TGTGCCACCGAGGGTAGCCCGAGCTCCTACAATGAGCAGTTCTTC.

The genes are TRBV30 and TRBJ2-5, with a weak D call TRBD2 (6 bases). The end of the DNA is better explained by TRBJ2-7, so the J call may be wrong. CDR1 is GTSNPN, CDR2 SVGIG, per germline (reference sequence). The CDR3 runs to 14 residues. CDR3: CAWRNGQGGCEQYF. The CDR3 DNA follows: TGTGCCTGGAGGAATGGGCAGGGAGGATGCGAGCAGTACTTC.

The chain uses TRBV2 and TRBJ2-7; TRBD2 agrees at 10 bases. With 4 bases clipped from V and 7 bases from J, the junction kept 10 bases outside the gene matches. The germline V gene has CDR1 SNHLY and CDR2 FYNNEI. The CDR3 length is 15 residues. This CDR3 is CASSGLAGALLEQYF. As DNA, the CDR3 is TGTGCCAGCAGTGGCCTAGCGGGAGCCCTTTTAGAGCAGTACTTC. The variable domain in full, with the rest retrieved from reference TRBV2 and TRBJ2-7, is EPEVTQTPSHQVTQMGQEVILRCVPISNHLYFYWYRQILGQKVEFLVSFYNNEISEKSEIFDDQFSVERPDGSNFTLKIRSTKLEDSAMYFCASSGLAGALLEQYFGPGTRLTVT.

The chain uses TRBV7-2 and TRBJ1-1; 7 bases line up with TRBD1. The germline gives CDR1 SGHTA, CDR2 FQGNSA. The V and J ends lost 1 base and 11 bases, in that order; junction bases with no gene match: 13. This CDR3 spans 15 amino acids. The CDR3 is CASSLGLPTGTAAFF. CDR3 nucleotide sequence: TGTGCCAGCAGCTTAGGCCTCCCTACCGGGACAGCGGCTTTCTTT.

The gene calls are TRBV4-1 and TRBJ2-5, with 14 bases that match TRBD2. The J call is uncertain, as TRBJ2-7 better fits the DNA end. This CDR3 spans 15 amino acids. Germline V CDR1 and CDR2: MGHRA, YSYEKL. This chain's CDR3 is CASSRLAGGPYEQYF. In DNA form, the CDR3 reads TGCGCCAGCAGCCGACTAGCGGGAGGGCCGTACGAGCAGTACTTC.

The chain couples TRBV7-2 to TRBJ2-7, with TRBD1 identical over 7 bases. Germline V gene lookup returns CDR1 SGHTA and CDR2 FQGNSA. V was clipped by 5 bases and J by 5 bases; unmatched bases: 6. The CDR3 is made up of 13 amino acids. The CDR3 loop reads CASSRTGAHEQYF. CDR3 nucleotides: TGTGCCAGCAGCCGGACAGGAGCCCACGAGCAGTACTTC.